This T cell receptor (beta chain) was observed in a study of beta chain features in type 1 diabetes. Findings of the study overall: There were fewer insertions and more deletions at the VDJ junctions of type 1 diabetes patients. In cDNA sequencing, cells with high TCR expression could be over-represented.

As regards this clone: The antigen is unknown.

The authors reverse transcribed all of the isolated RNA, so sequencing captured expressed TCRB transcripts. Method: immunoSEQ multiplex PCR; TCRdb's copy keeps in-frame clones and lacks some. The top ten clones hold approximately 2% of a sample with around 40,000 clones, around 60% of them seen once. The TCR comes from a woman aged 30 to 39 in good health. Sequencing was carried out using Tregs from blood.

CDR3 amino acids: CASSLLGTGMNSGNTIYF. The CDR3 nucleotides read TGTGCCAGCAGCCTGCTCGGGACAGGCATGAACTCTGGAAACACCATATATTTT. The V call is TRBV5-6, the J call TRBJ1-3; 8 nucleotides agree with TRBD1. CDR1 and CDR2 from the germline V gene are SGHDT and YYEEEE. The J segment lost 0 bases and the V segment lost 4 bases, leaving 12 bases of the junction unmatched. This CDR3 has 18 amino acids.